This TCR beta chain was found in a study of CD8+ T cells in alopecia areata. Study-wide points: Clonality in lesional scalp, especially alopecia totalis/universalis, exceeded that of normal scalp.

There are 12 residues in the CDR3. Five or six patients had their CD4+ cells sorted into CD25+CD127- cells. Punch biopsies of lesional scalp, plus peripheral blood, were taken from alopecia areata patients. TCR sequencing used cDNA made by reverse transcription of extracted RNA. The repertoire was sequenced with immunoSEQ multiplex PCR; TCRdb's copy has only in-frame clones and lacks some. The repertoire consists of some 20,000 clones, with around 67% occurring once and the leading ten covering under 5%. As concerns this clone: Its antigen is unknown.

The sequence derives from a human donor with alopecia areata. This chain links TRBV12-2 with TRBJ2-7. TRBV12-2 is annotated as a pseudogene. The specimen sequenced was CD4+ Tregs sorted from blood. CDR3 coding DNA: TGTGCAAGTCGCTCGACCCCCTACGAGCAGTACTTC. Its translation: CASRSTPYEQYF.